This T cell receptor (beta chain) was retrieved from a study of T cells in Graves' hyperthyroidism and ophthalmopathy. Study-wide context: Peripheral blood draws took place at initial diagnosis, ahead of any treatment.

Amplified regions were TCR beta CDR3 sequences from RNA transcripts. An initial round of RT-PCR targeting the TCR CDR3 relied on the HTBI primer set. Via MiXCR, TCRdb re-called the multiplex PCR reads, giving one row per CDR3 protein. The sample records around 700,000 distinct CDR3 sequences, around 19% being singletons. Study-wide points: Most thyroid clonotypes expanded above 0.001 appeared in blood too.

This clonotype was picked up many times. What it binds is not known. Material: blood. The sequence came from a woman aged 45-65 years with Graves' hyperthyroidism that later progressed to Graves' ophthalmopathy.

Written as DNA, the CDR3 is TGTGCCAGCAGTTACTCGGTTAACAGTAACACTGAAGCTTTCTTT. Its translation: CASSYSVNSNTEAFF. The V and J genes are TRBV6-6 and TRBJ1-1; D remains ambiguous. Trimming removed 0 bases from V and 2 bases from J, with 10 bases in between. The CDR3 loop spans 15 amino acids. CDR1 and CDR2 (germline): MNHNY, SVGAGI (reference sequence).